This T cell receptor (beta chain) was captured in a study of T cells expressing NK-cell markers. General study results and limits: The HCMV specificity of the expanded NKG2C+ T cell clones stayed unresolved. Where several donors were concerned, these clonotypes also led the CD3+CD56-NKG2C+ fraction.

Following a re-call of the 5' RACE reads, TCRdb has one entry per CDR3 protein and lacks DNA. Its table lists about 390,000 distinct CDR3 sequences. Germline CDR1 and CDR2: SGHRS and YFSETQ. This CDR3 contains 16 residues. Comments on this clonotype: What it binds is not known.

This clonotype originated in a woman aged 45-65 years in good health. The chain uses TRBV5-1 and TRBJ1-2; absent DNA, TCRdb's TRBD1 call cannot be checked. Sequencing used blood T cells: a sorted CD56 or NKG2C T cell subset, CD4+ or CD8+ T cells, or bulk PBMC T cells (not recorded which). CDR3 region: CASSLGTQGFLYGYTF.